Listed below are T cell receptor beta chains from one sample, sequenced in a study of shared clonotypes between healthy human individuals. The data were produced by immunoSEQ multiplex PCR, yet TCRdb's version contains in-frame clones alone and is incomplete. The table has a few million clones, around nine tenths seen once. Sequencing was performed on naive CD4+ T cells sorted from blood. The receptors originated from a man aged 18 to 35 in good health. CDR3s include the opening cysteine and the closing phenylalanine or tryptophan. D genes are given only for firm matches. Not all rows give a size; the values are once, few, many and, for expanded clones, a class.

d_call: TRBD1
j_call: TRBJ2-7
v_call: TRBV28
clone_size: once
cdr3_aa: CASSPGTGAPYEQYF
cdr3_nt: TGTGCCAGCAGTCCAGGGACAGGGGCGCCCTACGAGCAGTACTTC

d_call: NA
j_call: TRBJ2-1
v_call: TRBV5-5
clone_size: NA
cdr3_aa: CASSWRADEQFF
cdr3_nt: TGTGCCAGCAGCTGGAGAGCCGATGAGCAGTTCTTC

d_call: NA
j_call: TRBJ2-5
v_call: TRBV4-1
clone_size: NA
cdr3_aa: CASSPWGTLEGETQYF
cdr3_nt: TGCGCCAGCAGCCCATGGGGTACATTGGAAGGAGAGACCCAGTACTTC

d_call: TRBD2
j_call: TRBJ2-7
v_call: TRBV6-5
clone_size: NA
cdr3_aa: CASSPGLAFSYEQYF
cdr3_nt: TGTGCCAGCAGTCCTGGACTAGCTTTTTCCTACGAGCAGTACTTC

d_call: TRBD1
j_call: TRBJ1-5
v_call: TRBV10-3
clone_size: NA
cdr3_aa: CAISTDREAFGNQPQHF
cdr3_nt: TGTGCCATCAGTACTGACAGGGAGGCCTTTGGCAATCAGCCCCAGCATTTT

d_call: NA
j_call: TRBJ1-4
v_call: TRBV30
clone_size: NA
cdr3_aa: CAWSLSGHYATNEKLFF
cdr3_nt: TGTGCCTGGAGTCTTTCGGGCCACTATGCAACTAATGAAAAACTGTTTTTT

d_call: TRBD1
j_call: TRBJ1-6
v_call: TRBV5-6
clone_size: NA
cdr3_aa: CASSPLDRAPLGSPLHF
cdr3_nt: TGTGCCAGCAGCCCCTTGGACAGGGCGCCCTTAGGATCACCCCTCCACTTT

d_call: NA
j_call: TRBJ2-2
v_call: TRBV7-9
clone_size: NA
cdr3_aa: CASSLAEGFSGELFF
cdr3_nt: TGTGCCAGCAGCTTAGCTGAGGGGTTCTCCGGGGAGCTGTTTTTT

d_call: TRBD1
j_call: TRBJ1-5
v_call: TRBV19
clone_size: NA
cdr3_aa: CASSATGGSNQPQHF
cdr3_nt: TGTGCCAGTAGCGCAACAGGGGGCAGCAATCAGCCCCAGCATTTT

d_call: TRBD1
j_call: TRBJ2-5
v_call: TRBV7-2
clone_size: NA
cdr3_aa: CAGTQGVRQETQYF
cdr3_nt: TGTGCCGGTACTCAGGGGGTACGACAGGAGACCCAGTACTTC

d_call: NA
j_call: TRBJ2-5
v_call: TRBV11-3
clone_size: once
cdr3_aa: CASSQGNQETQYF
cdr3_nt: TGTGCCAGCAGCCAGGGGAACCAAGAGACCCAGTACTTC

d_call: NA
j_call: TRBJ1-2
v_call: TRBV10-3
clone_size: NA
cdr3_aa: CAISESWGGDGYTF
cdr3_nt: TGTGCCATCAGTGAGTCCTGGGGCGGGGATGGCTACACCTTC

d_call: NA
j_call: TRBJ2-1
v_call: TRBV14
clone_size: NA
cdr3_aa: CASSLRTYAGQFF
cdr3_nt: TGTGCCAGCAGCCTTCGGACCTATGCGGGGCAGTTCTTC

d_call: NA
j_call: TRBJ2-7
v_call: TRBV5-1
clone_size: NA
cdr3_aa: CASSLGPVSSYEQYF
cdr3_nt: TGCGCCAGCAGCTTGGGTCCGGTTAGCTCCTACGAGCAGTACTTC

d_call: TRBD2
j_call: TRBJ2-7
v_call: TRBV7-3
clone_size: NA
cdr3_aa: CASSLTGTSGGSYEQYF
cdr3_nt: TGTGCCAGCAGCTTAACCGGGACTAGCGGGGGCTCCTACGAGCAGTACTTC

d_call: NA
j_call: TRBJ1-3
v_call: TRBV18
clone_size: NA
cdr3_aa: CASSPLGALGNTIYF
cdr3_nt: TGTGCCAGCTCACCATTGGGGGCGCTTGGAAACACCATATATTTT

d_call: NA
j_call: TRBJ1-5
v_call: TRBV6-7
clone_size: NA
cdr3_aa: CASSYGNGHSQPQHF
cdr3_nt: TGTGCCAGCAGTTACGGGAACGGGCACTCACAGCCCCAGCATTTT

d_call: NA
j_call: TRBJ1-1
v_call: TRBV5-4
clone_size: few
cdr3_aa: CASSFVQNEAFF
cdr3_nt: TGTGCCAGCAGCTTCGTACAGAATGAAGCTTTCTTT

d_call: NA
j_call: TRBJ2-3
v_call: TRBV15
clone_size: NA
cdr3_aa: CATSRVLGDTQYF
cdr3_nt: TGTGCCACCAGCAGAGTTCTGGGAGATACGCAGTATTTT

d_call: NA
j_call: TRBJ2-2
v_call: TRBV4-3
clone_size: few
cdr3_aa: CASSQPTPGELFF
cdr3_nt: TGCGCCAGCAGCCAACCGACACCCGGGGAGCTGTTTTTT

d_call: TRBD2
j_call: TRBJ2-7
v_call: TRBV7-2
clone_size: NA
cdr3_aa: CASSALAVSSYEQYF
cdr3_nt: TGTGCCAGCAGCGCCCTAGCGGTGAGCTCCTACGAGCAGTACTTC

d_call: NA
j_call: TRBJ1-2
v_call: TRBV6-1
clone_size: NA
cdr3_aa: CASSEGRGGGTF
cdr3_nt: TGTGCCAGCAGTGAAGGGAGGGGTGGGGGCACCTTC

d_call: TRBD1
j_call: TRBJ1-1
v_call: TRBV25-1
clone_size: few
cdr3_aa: CASSDRDRNTEAFF
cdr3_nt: TGTGCCAGCAGTGACCGGGACAGGAACACTGAAGCTTTCTTT

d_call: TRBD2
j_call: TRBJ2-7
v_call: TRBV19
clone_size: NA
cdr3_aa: CASSRTSGGGYEQYF
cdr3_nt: TGTGCCAGTAGTAGGACTAGCGGGGGCGGATACGAGCAGTACTTC

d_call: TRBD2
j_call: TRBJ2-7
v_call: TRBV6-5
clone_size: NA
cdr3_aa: CASSRTSFDEQYF
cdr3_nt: TGTGCCAGCAGTCGGACTAGCTTCGACGAGCAGTACTTC